The 5 T cell receptor beta chains below all came from one sample that was sequenced in a study of cytomegalovirus exposure and HLA in healthy donors. PCR used 60 Vbeta primers and 13 Jbeta primers. Sequencing used immunoSEQ multiplex PCR; TCRdb keeps in-frame clones, though not all of them. The table shows approximately 140,000 clones, with around three quarters occurring only once. Specimen: PBMCs. The receptor source for this set is a middle-aged man in good health and CMV-seropositive.

The V and J genes are TRBV18 and TRBJ2-5; D unclear. The better agreement between TRBJ2-7 and the DNA end casts doubt on the J call. CDR3 size: 14 residues. Germline assignment: CDR1 KGHSH and CDR2 LQKENI. In nucleotides, the CDR3 is TGTGCCAGCTCCCTTCAGGTGGATGCCTACGAGCAGTACTTC. This sequence encodes CASSLQVDAYEQYF.

The chain has TRBV29-1 and TRBJ2-7; 10 bases line up with TRBD1. The J segment lost 3 bases and the V segment lost 4 bases, leaving 9 bases of the junction unmatched. Germline V gives CDR1 SQVTM, CDR2 ANQGSEA. This CDR3 region has 15 residues. The CDR3 DNA sequence: TGCAGCGTTGTCCTCCGGGACAGGGGACACTACGAGCAGTACTTC. Protein sequence: CSVVLRDRGHYEQYF.

The genes are TRBV5-1 and TRBJ2-1, with 7 positions matching TRBD2. The CDR3 is made up of 14 amino acids. Per the germline V gene, CDR1 is SGHRS and CDR2 is YFSETQ. With V trimmed by 2 bases and J by 5 bases, 4 bases remained unmatched. In DNA form, the CDR3 reads TGCGCCAGCAGCTTACTAGCGTACAACAATGAGCAGTTCTTC. This sequence encodes CASSLLAYNNEQFF.

This clone appeared a single time. The chain carries TRBV27 and TRBJ2-7, with D maybe TRBD1 (5 bases). Trimming took 6 bases from V and 3 from J, leaving 12 bases between them. The CDR3 is made up of 13 amino acids. Germline assignment: CDR1 MNHEY and CDR2 SMNVEV (reference sequence). CDR3: CASRLGAFYEQYF. In DNA form, the CDR3 reads TGTGCCAGCAGGCTTGGGGCCTTCTACGAGCAGTACTTC.

The chain carries TRBV11-3 and TRBJ1-3; 10 bases match TRBD1. The CDR3 covers 16 residues. V was pared by 5 bases and J by 2 bases, with 6 bases of the junction left unmatched. The germline V gene encodes CDR1 SGHNT and CDR2 YENEEA. For the CDR3, the DNA is TGTGCCAGCAGCCGGGACAGGGGACGAACTGGAAACACCATATATTTT. This sequence encodes CASSRDRGRTGNTIYF.